This record covers a single TCR beta chain. Antigen unknown. With V trimmed by 0 bases and J by 4 bases, 5 bases remained unmatched. The CDR3 is 16 residues long. The germline gives CDR1 SGHRS, CDR2 YFSETQ. This specimen belongs to a study of OX40 agonist ivuxolimab in advanced cancers. TCRdb's table, derived via immunoSEQ multiplex PCR, lists solely in-frame clones and lacks some. The sample includes over 60,000 clones, roughly 80% of them seen just once. Study-wide results and caveats: Fewer expanded clones were found on average in CD4+ than in CD8+ T cells.

The sequences come from CD4+ or CD8+ T cells sorted from blood, collected in a trial of the OX40 agonist ivuxolimab. The chain uses TRBV5-1 and TRBJ2-3; 10 bases align to TRBD1. The source of this sequence is an adult with an advanced solid tumor such as melanoma, head and neck, liver or kidney cancer. The CDR3 is CASSLALTGGADTQYF. The CDR3, as DNA: TGCGCCAGCAGCTTGGCCCTGACAGGGGGCGCAGATACGCAGTATTTT.